These 14 T cell receptor beta chains share one sample of origin, sequenced in a study of shared clonotypes between healthy human individuals. The naive CD8 subset, CD45RO-negative cells positively selected for CCR7, excluded terminally differentiated effector memory CD45RA+ cells. Sequenced by immunoSEQ multiplex PCR; TCRdb stores in-frame clones only, minus some. The sample has nearly 2 million clones; approximately 94% are singletons. The sequencing sample was made of naive CD8+ T cells sorted from blood. These receptors all come from a man younger than 35 in good health.

The chain uses TRBV7-9 and TRBJ2-1; D uncertain. CDR1 and CDR2 (germline): SEHNR, FQNEAQ (reference sequence). This CDR3 region has 17 residues. V was shortened by 4 bases and J by 0 bases, with 16 bases between the two germline ends. CDR3 DNA: TGTGCCAGCAGCTCGCATCTTCGTCCACTCTCCTACAATGAGCAGTTCTTC. This gives the protein CASSSHLRPLSYNEQFF.

The rearrangement uses TRBV27 and TRBJ1-1; 8 nucleotides match TRBD1. Germline V gene lookup returns CDR1 MNHEY and CDR2 SMNVEV (reference sequence). Losses at the gene ends were 4 bases for V and 0 bases for J; bases not matched to a gene: 10. The CDR3 has 17 residues. Here the CDR3 reads CASSSRQGITLNTEAFF. The CDR3 DNA follows: TGTGCCAGCAGTTCAAGACAGGGGATTACACTGAACACTGAAGCTTTCTTT.

V and J are TRBV28 and TRBJ1-1; D is perhaps TRBD1 (5 bases). V lost 5 bases to trimming and J lost 1 base, with 23 bases between them. The length of the CDR3 is 18 residues. Germline V CDR1 and CDR2: MDHEN, SYDVKM. The CDR3 region is CASSSQRGELTPNTEAFF. The CDR3 coding sequence is TGTGCCAGCAGTAGCCAACGGGGGGAGCTCACCCCGAACACTGAAGCTTTCTTT.

This clone showed up just once. The chain joins TRBV7-6 to TRBJ2-7, with no clear D. The CDR3 is 14 residues long. CDR1 is SGHVS and CDR2 is FNYEAQ in the germline V gene. Trimming removed 1 base at V and 1 base at J, with 8 bases between. CDR3 DNA: TGTGCCAGCAGCTTAGTGGCGGAGTCCTACGAGCAGTACTTC. Amino acids: CASSLVAESYEQYF.

The V call is TRBV6-8, the J call TRBJ2-3; D not resolved. The germline V and J ends were trimmed by 9 bases and 0 bases, with 7 bases remaining between them. Germline V lookup: CDR1 MNHGY, CDR2 SAAAGT. CDR3 length: 12 amino acids. CDR3 sequence reads: CARQRSTDTQYF. The CDR3 nucleotides are TGTGCCAGGCAGAGGAGCACAGATACGCAGTATTTT.

V is TRBV6-6 and J is TRBJ2-5, with unresolved D. Trimming removed 7 bases from V and 0 bases from J, with 6 bases in between. Germline V gene data show CDR1 as MNHNY and CDR2 as SVGAGI (reference sequence). The CDR3 has 12 residues. CDR3 in DNA: TGTGCCAGCACGTGGCACCAAGAGACCCAGTACTTC. Encoded protein: CASTWHQETQYF.

The CDR3 spells CAREGGEGSYEQYF. The CDR3 DNA follows: TGTGCTCGGGAGGGGGGAGAGGGGTCCTACGAGCAGTACTTC. The J gene is TRBJ2-7, the V gene TRBV2, with 8 positions matching TRBD2. The germline V gene encodes CDR1 SNHLY and CDR2 FYNNEI. The CDR3 is 14 residues long. The variable domain in full, completed from reference TRBV2 and TRBJ2-7, reads EPEVTQTPSHQVTQMGQEVILRCVPISNHLYFYWYRQILGQKVEFLVSFYNNEISEKSEIFDDQFSVERPDGSNFTLKIRSTKLEDSAMYFCAREGGEGSYEQYFGPGTRLTVT.

The CDR3 coding sequence is TGTGCCAGCAGCGTAGGTGTAGCGGACTCTTACAATGAGCAGTTCTTC. It codes for CASSVGVADSYNEQFF. V gene TRBV9 combines with J gene TRBJ2-1; D may be TRBD2 (6 bases). Germline CDR1 and CDR2: SGDLS and YYNGEE. Trimming removed 0 bases at V and 4 bases at J, with 14 bases between. This CDR3 has 16 amino acids.

The rearrangement uses TRBV11-2 and TRBJ2-5; 7 bases fit TRBD1. After removal of 0 bases from V and 4 bases from J, the junction contained 5 bases not matched to a gene. The CDR3 is made up of 15 amino acids. CDR1 SGHAT and CDR2 FQNNGV come from the germline V gene. CDR3 protein: CASSLDLAGGETQYF. CDR3 sequence (DNA): TGTGCCAGCAGCTTAGATTTGGCAGGGGGAGAGACCCAGTACTTC.

J is TRBJ1-2 and V is TRBV27; 9 bases align to TRBD1. CDR1 is MNHEY and CDR2 is SMNVEV in the germline V gene (reference sequence). The junction had 7 bases not matched to a gene; V was cut back by 6 bases and J by 8 bases. The CDR3 extends over 13 amino acids. The CDR3 DNA sequence: TGTGCCAGCAGCCCCGGGACAGGGAGCGGCTACACCTTC. Its translation: CASSPGTGSGYTF.

The chain carries TRBV6-6 and TRBJ2-7; D is possibly TRBD2 (6 bases). V shed 11 bases and J shed 3 bases, with 14 bases lying between them. CDR1 and CDR2 from the germline V gene are MNHNY and SVGAGI (reference sequence). The CDR3 has 12 residues. In DNA form, the CDR3 reads TGTGCCTCTCAGGAGGGTCACTACGAGCAGTACTTC. Translation: CASQEGHYEQYF.

The DNA for the CDR3 is TGCGCCAGCAGCCAAGATCGGGGAACGGGGATGATGTACAATGAGCAGTTCTTC. This sequence encodes CASSQDRGTGMMYNEQFF. The chain has TRBV4-3 and TRBJ2-1, with a weak D call TRBD2 (5 bases). The CDR3 consists of 18 residues. CDR1 is LGHNA and CDR2 is YSLEER in the germline V gene. V gave up 0 bases and J gave up 4 bases, with 19 bases separating them.

CDR3 protein: CASSHWGAVFEQYF. Written as DNA, the CDR3 is TGTGCCAGCAGCCACTGGGGGGCGGTGTTCGAGCAGTACTTC. The V gene is TRBV5-6, the J gene TRBJ2-7; D is tentatively TRBD1 or TRBD2 (6 bases each). With 4 bases removed from V and 6 bases from J, the gap between germline ends came to 17 bases. The CDR3 is 14 amino acids. Germline CDR1 SGHDT, CDR2 YYEEEE.

The V gene is TRBV4-1, the J gene TRBJ2-2; D might be TRBD2 (5 bases). Per germline, CDR1 MGHRA and CDR2 YSYEKL. V lost 1 base and J lost 5, with 14 bases in between. This CDR3 is built from 16 residues. DNA of the CDR3: TGCGCCAGCAGCCAAGGTCCCGGGCCGGGGACCGGGGAGCTGTTTTTT. It yields the protein CASSQGPGPGTGELFF.